This T cell receptor (beta chain) was recovered during a study of blood T cell repertoires in COVID-19. Study overall: COVID-19 samples from acute and convalescent phases originated in the United States, Italy and Spain. T cells, B-cell-depleted T cells, or PBMCs supplied cDNA or gDNA.

Cohorts were based on clinical histories the participants reported. Original analysis: Amplifying reference gene primers gave estimates of nucleated cell counts. This table comes from immunoSEQ multiplex PCR, and its TCRdb copy is limited to in-frame clones, with some not included. V, J and clone size were drawn from that table, and D and trimming were deduced from the DNA. The data contain about 240,000 clones, around nine tenths of them singletons. The material sequenced was PBMCs or T cells enriched from blood (not recorded which). The sequence was collected from a woman in her twenties or thirties who had recovered from COVID-19.

Here the CDR3 DNA reads TGTGCCAGCAGTCCTCCCGGGGTTACTACTGAAGCTTTCTTT. This gives the protein CASSPPGVTTEAFF. The rearrangement links TRBV28 to TRBJ1-1; D call uncertain. Trimming took 5 bases from V and 5 from J, leaving 15 bases between them. The germline gives CDR1 MDHEN, CDR2 SYDVKM. This CDR3 region has 14 residues.